This entry features one T cell receptor beta chain sequence. Its antigen is not known. The data stem from a study of cytomegalovirus exposure and HLA in healthy donors. PCR involved 60 Vbeta and 13 Jbeta primers. Here immunoSEQ multiplex PCR was the method, and the copy in TCRdb shows in-frame clones only, minus some. The table records around 160,000 clones, around 75% of them present only once. This CDR3 is 16 amino acids long. V was clipped by 3 bases and J by 5 bases; unmatched bases: 12. Germline loops: CDR1 SGHAT, CDR2 FQNNGV. Study observations and caveats: The study assumed roughly uniform donor sequencing depth for presence/absence analyses.

The source of this sequence is a male donor in good health and CMV-seronegative. Sequencing was carried out using PBMCs. The chain recombines TRBV11-2 with TRBJ2-7, with 8 bases that match TRBD2. The CDR3 bases are TGTGCCAGCAGCTTGCTCACGGGAGGGCCCCCCAACGAGCAGTACTTC. This codes for CASSLLTGGPPNEQYF.